This T cell receptor (beta chain) derives from a study of cytotoxic CD8 clonotypes in ibrutinib-treated CLL. Broader study findings: The public clonotypes identified were infrequent and showed contraction or stability on treatment. Patients had baseline clonality above age-matched healthy donors, and this clonality moved with circulating CD8+ T-cell counts. At ibrutinib response, clonality increased, and at progression it declined back toward baseline.

Of note for this clone: What it binds is not known.

Investigators sought sequencing depths of between 1 in 200,000 and 1 in 1 million T cells. Measured with immunoSEQ multiplex PCR; TCRdb has only the in-frame clones, and not every one. Of more than 200,000 clones in the sample, around 70% were seen once. There are 16 residues in the CDR3. In germline, CDR1 is SGHRS, CDR2 YFSETQ. V was cut by 5 bases and J by 3 bases, with 21 bases left in between. The sample consisted of PBMCs, taken after 24 months of ibrutinib treatment. The receptor was isolated from a human donor with chronic lymphocytic leukemia. The chain uses TRBV5-1 and TRBJ2-7; D assignment may be TRBD1 or TRBD2 (5 bases each). The CDR3 here is CASRLPSGATDYEQYF. CDR3 nucleotide sequence: TGCGCCAGCAGGCTGCCGTCCGGGGCCACAGACTACGAGCAGTACTTC.